This T cell receptor (beta chain) originates from a study of identical twins (dated by TCRdb to 2016 to 2018). Regarding the study in general: To test whether fetal clonotypes persist, this study deep-sequenced TCR alpha and beta repertoires from monozygotic twins, from unrelated adults of various ages, and from cord blood. To rule out contamination, the twin experiments were replicated at different times with different library preparation protocols. The full study reports these points: Conclusions relied on cross-sectional statistical analysis, since the same donors could not be followed over many years. Recombination models systematically underestimated out-of-frame TCR alpha sharing in monozygotic twins but agreed with sharing between unrelated individuals. Zero-insertion analyses could be partly confounded by invariant T cells such as MAIT and iNKT, though diverse VJ usage argued against such confounding for most clonotypes. Excess twin sharing in beta out-of-frame sequences was weaker because fewer shared sequences lowered the signal-to-noise ratio. Compared with coincidental sharing between unrelated individuals, out-of-frame TCR alpha sequences shared between twins had an excess of sequences with low generation probability. Abundant cord blood beta clonotypes had fewer insertions, young adult naive repertoires showed a similar but weaker trend, and memory repertoires showed no such trend.

This clonotype was counted between two and nine times. Its binding antigen is unknown. Base qualities are not at hand, and no much larger clone is one base apart. All donors were healthy Caucasians. Three pairs of female monozygotic twins, all aged roughly 18 to 29 years, were included in the twin cohort. RNA for TCR libraries was isolated from peripheral blood mononuclear cells. Library preparation used 5' RACE. The run used an Illumina HiSeq 2000. Template switching added a universal primer binding site, and the final cDNA carried a unique molecular identifier that allowed TCR cDNA molecules to be counted accurately. Specific primers in the conserved constant-segment region were used to synthesize first-strand cDNA for TCR alpha and beta chains. Each cDNA library was double barcoded, with a SMART-Mk sample barcode plus Illumina barcodes, to control for contamination. TruSeq adapter sequences along with Illumina sample barcodes were introduced in two successive PCR steps. The TCR alpha and beta cDNA libraries were sequenced on the Illumina HiSeq platform using custom primers. The published analysis was carried out like this. Unique molecular identifiers were extracted from raw reads with MiGEC, and CDR3 positions were determined with MiXCR. For each individual, recombination models were inferred using an EM algorithm with the repgenHMM and IGoR tools. The tcR package in R was used for shared clonotype analysis, with sharing normalized by the product of cloneset sizes. To study raw recombination without the effects of thymic and clonal selection, out-of-frame nonproductive sequences were analyzed. Through fastp at Q25 and MiXCR, TCRdb rebuilt clones from the public reads, retaining in-frame beta chains. Rows with one shared CDR3 protein collapse into an entry with the most common genes and DNA. The V and J calls were determined by TCRdb, not by the authors. Within this sample are roughly 630,000 distinct CDR3 sequences, with about 7.6% of them counted one time only. Jointly, the top ten make up around 1.6% of the sample.

The CDR1 and CDR2 encoded by the germline V gene (reference sequence) are SEHNR and FQNEAQ. The cysteine opens and the phenylalanine closes a CDR3 of 13 amino acids. The kept DNA is CDR3 alone, 39 bases in frame from the first base. A distance of 12 bases separates the germline ends of V and J, which lose 6 bases and 3 bases respectively. These records were also assigned to another study, of yellow fever vaccine responses in identical twins. Looking at the second paper: The T cell response to vaccination in identical twins was reported by the authors to appear partly convergent and partly personalized. In the study, vaccine-responding T cell clones were precisely tracked in identical twins.

Material: PBMCs. The sequence came from a young woman in good health. This receptor chain uses TRBV7-9 and TRBJ2-7; possibly the D gene is TRBD1, per 5 matching bases. DNA sequence: TGTGCCAGCAGTCCAGGGTGGGGCTACGAGCAGTACTTC. Its translation is CASSPGWGYEQYF.